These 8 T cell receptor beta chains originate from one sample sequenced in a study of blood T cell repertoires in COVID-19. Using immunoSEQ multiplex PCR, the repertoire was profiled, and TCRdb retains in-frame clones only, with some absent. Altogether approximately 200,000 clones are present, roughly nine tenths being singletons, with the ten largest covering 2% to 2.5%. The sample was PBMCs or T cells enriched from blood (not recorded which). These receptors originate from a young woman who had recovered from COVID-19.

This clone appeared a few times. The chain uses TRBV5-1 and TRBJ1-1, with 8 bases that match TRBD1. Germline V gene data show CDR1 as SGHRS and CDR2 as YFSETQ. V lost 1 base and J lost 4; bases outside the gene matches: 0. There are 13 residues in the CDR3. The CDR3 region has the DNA TGCGCCAGCAGCTTGACAGGGGGCACTGAAGCTTTCTTT. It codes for CASSLTGGTEAFF.

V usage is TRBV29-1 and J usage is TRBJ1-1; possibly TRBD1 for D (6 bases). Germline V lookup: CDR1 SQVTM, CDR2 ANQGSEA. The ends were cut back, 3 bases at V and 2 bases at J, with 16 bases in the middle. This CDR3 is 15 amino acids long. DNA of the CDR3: TGCAGCGTTGACCTAGGGGAGGGGGTTAACACTGAAGCTTTCTTT. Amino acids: CSVDLGEGVNTEAFF. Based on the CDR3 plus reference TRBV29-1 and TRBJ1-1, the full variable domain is SAVISQKPSRDICQRGTSLTIQCQVDSQVTMMFWYRQQPGQSLTLIATANQGSEATYESGFVIDKFPISRPNLTFSTLTVSNMSPEDSSIYLCSVDLGEGVNTEAFFGQGTRLTVV.

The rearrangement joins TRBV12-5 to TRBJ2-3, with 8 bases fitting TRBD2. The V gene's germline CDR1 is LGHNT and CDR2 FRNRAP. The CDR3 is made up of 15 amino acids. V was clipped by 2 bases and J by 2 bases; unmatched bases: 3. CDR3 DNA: TGTGCTAGTGGTTTGTCGGGGGGGCTCACAGATACGCAGTATTTT. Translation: CASGLSGGLTDTQYF.

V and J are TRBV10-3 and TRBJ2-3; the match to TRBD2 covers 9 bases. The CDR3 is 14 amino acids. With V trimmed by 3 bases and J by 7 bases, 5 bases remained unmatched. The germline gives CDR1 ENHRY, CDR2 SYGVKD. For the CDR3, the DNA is TGTGCCATCAGTGAAGGCGGGGGGGCAAATACGCAGTATTTT. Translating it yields CAISEGGGANTQYF.

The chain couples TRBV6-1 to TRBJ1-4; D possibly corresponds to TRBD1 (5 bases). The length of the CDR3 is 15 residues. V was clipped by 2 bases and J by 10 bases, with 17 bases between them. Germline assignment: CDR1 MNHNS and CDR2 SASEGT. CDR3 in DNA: TGTGCCAGCAGTGAATTTGGGACTGGGACGGGAAAACTGTTTTTT. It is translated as CASSEFGTGTGKLFF.

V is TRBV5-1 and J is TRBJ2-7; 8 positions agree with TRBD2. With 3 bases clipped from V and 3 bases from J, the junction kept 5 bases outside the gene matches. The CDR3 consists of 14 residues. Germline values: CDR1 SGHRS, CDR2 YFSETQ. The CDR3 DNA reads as TGCGCCAGCAGCTCGGGGGGGATAGACTACGAGCAGTACTTC. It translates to CASSSGGIDYEQYF.

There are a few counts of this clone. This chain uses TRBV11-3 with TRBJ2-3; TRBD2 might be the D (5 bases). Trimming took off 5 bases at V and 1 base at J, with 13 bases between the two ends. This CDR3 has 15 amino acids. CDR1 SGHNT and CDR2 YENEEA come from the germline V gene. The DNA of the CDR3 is TGTGCCAGCAGCCGTGGGGAGCTAGGCACAGATACGCAGTATTTT. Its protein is CASSRGELGTDTQYF.

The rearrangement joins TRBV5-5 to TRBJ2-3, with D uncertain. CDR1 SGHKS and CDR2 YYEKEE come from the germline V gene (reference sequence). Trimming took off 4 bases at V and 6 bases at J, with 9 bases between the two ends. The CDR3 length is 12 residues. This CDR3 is CASSPNYDTQYF. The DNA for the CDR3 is TGTGCCAGCAGCCCCAACTACGATACGCAGTATTTT.